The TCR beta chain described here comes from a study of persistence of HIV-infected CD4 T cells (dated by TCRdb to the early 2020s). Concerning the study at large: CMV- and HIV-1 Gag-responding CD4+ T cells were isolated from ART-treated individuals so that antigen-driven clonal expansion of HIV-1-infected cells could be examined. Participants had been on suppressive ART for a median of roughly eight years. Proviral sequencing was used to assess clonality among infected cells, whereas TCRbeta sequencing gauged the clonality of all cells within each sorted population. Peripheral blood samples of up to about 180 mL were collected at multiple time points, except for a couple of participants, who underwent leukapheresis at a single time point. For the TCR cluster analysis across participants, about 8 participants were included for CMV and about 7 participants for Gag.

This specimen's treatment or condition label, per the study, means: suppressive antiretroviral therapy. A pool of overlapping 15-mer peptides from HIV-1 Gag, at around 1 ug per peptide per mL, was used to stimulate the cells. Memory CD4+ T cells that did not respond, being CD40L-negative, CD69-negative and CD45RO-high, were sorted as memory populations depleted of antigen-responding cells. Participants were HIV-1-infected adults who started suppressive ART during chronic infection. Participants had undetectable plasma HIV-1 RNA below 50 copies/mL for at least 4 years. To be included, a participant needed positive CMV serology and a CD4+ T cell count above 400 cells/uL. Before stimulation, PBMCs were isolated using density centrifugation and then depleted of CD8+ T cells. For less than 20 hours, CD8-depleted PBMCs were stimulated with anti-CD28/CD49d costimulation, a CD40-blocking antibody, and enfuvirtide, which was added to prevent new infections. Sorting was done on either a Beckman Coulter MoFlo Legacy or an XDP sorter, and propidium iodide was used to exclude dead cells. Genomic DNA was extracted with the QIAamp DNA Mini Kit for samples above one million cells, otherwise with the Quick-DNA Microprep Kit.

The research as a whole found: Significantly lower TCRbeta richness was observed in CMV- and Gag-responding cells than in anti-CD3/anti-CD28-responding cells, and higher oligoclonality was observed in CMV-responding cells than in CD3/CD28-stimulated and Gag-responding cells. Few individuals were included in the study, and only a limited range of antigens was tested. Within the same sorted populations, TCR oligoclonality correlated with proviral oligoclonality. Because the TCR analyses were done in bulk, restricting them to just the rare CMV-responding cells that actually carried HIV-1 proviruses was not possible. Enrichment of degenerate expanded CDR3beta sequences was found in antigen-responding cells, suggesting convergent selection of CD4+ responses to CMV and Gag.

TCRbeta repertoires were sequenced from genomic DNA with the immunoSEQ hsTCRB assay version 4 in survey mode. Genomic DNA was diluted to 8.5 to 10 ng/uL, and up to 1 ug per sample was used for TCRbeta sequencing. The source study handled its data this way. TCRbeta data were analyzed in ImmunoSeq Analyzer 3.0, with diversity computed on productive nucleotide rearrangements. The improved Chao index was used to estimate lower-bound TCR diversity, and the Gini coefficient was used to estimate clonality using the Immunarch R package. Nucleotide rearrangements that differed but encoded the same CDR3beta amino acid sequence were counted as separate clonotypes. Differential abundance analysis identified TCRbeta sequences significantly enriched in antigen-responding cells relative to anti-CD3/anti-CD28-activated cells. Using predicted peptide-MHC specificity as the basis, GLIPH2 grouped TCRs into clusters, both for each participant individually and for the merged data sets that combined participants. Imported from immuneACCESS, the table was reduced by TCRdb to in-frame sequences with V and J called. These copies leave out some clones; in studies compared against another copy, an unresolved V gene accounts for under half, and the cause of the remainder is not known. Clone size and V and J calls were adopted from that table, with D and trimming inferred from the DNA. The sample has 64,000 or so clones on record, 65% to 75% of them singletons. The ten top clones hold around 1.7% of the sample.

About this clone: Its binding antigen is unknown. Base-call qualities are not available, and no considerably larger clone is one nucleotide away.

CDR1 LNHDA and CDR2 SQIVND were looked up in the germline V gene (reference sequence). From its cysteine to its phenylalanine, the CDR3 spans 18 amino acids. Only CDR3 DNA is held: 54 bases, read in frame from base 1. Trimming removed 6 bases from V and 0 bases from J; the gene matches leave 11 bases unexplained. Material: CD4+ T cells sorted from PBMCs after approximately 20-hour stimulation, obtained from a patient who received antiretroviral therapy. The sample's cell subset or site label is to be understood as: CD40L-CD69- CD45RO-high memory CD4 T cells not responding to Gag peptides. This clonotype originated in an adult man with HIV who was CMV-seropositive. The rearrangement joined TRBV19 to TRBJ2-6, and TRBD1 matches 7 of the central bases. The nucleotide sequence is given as TGTGCCAGTAGCCGAAAGGGACAGAATCTCTCTGGGGCCAACGTCCTGACTTTC. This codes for CASSRKGQNLSGANVLTF. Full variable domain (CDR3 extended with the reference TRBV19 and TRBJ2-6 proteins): DGGITQSPKYLFRKEGQNVTLSCEQNLNHDAMYWYRQDPGQGLRLIYYSQIVNDFQKGDIAEGYSVSREKKESFPLTVTSAQKNPTAFYLCASSRKGQNLSGANVLTFGAGSRLTVL.